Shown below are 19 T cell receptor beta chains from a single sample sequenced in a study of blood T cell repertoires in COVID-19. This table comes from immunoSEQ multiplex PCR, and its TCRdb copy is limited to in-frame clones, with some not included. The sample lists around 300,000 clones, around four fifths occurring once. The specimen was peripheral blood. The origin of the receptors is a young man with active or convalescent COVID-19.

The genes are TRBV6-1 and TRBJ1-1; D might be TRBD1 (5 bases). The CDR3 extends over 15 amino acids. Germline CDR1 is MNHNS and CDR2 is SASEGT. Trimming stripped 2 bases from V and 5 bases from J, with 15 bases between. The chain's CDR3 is CASSEQSQGGTEAFF. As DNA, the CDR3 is TGTGCCAGCAGTGAACAATCCCAGGGAGGAACTGAAGCTTTCTTT.

CDR3 DNA sequence: TGTGCCAGCTCACCAGCCAGGGTTTATGGCTACACCTTC. It is translated as CASSPARVYGYTF. This chain connects TRBV18 to TRBJ1-2; weak D call: TRBD1 (5 bases). CDR1 is KGHSH, CDR2 LQKENI, per germline. The CDR3 loop spans 13 amino acids. The V end lost 2 bases, the J end lost 5 bases, and 9 bases lay between the germline ends. Together with reference TRBV18 and TRBJ1-2, the CDR3 gives the full variable domain: NAGVMQNPRHLVRRRGQEARLRCSPMKGHSHVYWYRQLPEEGLKFMVYLQKENIIDESGMPKERFSAEFPKEGPSILRIQQVVRGDSAAYFCASSPARVYGYTFGSGTRLTVV.

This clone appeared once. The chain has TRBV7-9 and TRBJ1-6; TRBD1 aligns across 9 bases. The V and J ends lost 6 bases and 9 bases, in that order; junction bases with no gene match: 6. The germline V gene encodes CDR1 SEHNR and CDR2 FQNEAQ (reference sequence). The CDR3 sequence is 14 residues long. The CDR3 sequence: CASSGDRVISPLHF. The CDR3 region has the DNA TGTGCCAGCAGTGGGGACAGGGTGATTTCACCCCTCCACTTT.

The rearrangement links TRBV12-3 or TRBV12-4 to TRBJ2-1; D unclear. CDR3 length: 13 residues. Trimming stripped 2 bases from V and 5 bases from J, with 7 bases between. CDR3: CASSLHRDNEQFF. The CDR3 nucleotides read TGTGCCAGCAGTTTACATCGGGACAATGAGCAGTTCTTC.

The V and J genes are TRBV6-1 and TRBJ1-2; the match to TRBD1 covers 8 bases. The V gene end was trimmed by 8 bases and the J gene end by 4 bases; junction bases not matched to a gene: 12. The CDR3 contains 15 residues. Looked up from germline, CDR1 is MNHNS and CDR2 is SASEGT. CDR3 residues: CASGQGALPTYGYTF. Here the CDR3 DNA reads TGTGCCAGCGGTCAGGGGGCCTTGCCCACCTATGGCTACACCTTC.

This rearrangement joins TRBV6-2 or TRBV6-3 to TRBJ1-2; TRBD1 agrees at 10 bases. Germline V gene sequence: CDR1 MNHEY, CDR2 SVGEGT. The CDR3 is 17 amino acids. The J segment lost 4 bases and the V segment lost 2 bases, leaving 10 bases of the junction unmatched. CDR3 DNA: TGTGCCAGCAGTTACGGGACAGGGGCCCGCGCACCCTATGGCTACACCTTC. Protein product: CASSYGTGARAPYGYTF.

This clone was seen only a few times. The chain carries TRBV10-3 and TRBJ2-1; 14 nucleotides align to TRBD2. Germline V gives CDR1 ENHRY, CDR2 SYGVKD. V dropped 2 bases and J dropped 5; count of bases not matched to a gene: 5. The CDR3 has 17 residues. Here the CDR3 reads CAISEGTSGGLDNEQFF. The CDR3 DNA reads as TGTGCCATCAGTGAGGGGACTAGCGGGGGACTCGACAATGAGCAGTTCTTC.

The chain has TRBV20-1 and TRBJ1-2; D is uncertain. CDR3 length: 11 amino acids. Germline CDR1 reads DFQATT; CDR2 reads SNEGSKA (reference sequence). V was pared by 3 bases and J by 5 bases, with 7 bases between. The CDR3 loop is CSARVEYGYTF. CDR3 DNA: TGCAGTGCTAGGGTGGAGTATGGCTACACCTTC.

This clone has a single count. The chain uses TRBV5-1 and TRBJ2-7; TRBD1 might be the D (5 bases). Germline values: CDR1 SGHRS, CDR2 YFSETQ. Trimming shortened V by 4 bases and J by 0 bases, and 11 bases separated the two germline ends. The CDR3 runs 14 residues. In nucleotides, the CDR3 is TGCGCCAGCAGCATGACAGAGAGCTCCTACGAGCAGTACTTC. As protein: CASSMTESSYEQYF. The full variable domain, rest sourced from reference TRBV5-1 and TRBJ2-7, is KAGVTQTPRYLIKTRGQQVTLSCSPISGHRSVSWYQQTPGQGLQFLFEYFSETQRNKGNFPGRFSGRQFSNSRSEMNVSTLELGDSALYLCASSMTESSYEQYFGPGTRLTVT.

The CDR3 is CASSLFPAQTKYTF. The CDR3 DNA follows: TGTGCCAGCAGCTTATTTCCGGCTCAGACTAAGTACACCTTC. The chain couples TRBV7-2 to TRBJ1-2; D gene unclear. Germline assignment: CDR1 SGHTA and CDR2 FQGNSA. CDR3 length: 14 amino acids. The V end was cut by 2 bases, the J end by 11 bases, with 18 bases between.

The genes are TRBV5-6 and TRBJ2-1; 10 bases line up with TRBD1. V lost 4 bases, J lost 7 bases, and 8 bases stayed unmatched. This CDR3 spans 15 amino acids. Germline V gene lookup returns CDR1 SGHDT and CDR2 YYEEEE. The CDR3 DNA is TGTGCCAGCAGCCCCCGGGACAGGGGAGAAAATGAGCAGTTCTTC. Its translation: CASSPRDRGENEQFF.

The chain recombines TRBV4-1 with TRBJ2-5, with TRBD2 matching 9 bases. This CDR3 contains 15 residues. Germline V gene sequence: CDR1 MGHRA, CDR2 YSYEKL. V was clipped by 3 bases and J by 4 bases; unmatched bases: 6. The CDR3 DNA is TGCGCCAGCAGCCAGGCCGGGACTAGCCTAGAGACCCAGTACTTC. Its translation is CASSQAGTSLETQYF.

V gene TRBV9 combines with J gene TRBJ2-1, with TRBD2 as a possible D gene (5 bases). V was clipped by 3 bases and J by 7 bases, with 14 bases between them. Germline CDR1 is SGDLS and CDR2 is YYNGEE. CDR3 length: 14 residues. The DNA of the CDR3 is TGTGCCAGCAGCGCCCAGAGGCCGGGAAATGAGCAGTTCTTC. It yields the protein CASSAQRPGNEQFF.

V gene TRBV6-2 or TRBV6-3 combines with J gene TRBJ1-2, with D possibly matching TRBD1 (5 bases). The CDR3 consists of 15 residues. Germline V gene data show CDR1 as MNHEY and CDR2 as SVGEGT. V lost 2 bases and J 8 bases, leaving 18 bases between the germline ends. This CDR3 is CASSYHLEGEGGYTF. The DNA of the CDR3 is TGTGCCAGCAGTTACCATCTAGAAGGGGAAGGCGGCTACACCTTC.

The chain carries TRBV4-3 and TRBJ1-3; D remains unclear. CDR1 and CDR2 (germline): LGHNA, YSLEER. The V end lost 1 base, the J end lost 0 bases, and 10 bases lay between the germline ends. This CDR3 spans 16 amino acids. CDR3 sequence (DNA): TGCGCCAGCAGCCAAGGAGCGCCCGCCTCTGGAAACACCATATATTTT. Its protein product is CASSQGAPASGNTIYF.

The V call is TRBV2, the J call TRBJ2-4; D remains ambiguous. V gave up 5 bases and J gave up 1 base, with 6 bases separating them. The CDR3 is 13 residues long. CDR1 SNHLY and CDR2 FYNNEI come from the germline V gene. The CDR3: CASSRAAKNIQYF. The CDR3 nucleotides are TGTGCCAGCAGTCGCGCTGCCAAAAACATTCAGTACTTC.

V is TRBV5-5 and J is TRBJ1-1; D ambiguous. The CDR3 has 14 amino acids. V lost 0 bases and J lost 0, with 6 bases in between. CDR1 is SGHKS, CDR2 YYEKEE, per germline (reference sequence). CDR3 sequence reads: CASSLVQLNTEAFF. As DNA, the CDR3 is TGTGCCAGCAGCTTGGTTCAGTTGAACACTGAAGCTTTCTTT.

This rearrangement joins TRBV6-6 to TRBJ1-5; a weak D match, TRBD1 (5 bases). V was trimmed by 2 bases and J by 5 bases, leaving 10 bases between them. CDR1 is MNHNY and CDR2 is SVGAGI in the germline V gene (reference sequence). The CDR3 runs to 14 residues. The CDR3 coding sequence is TGTGCCAGCAGTTACACAGGCGCCGATCAGCCCCAGCATTTT. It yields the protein CASSYTGADQPQHF.

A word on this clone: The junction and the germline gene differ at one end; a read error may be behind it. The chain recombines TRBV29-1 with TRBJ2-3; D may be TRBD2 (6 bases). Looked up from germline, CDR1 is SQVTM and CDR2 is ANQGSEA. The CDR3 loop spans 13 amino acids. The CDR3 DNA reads TGCAACGTTGGGGGGAGGAGCGCAGATACGCAGTATTTT. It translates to CNVGGRSADTQYF.